The T cell receptor beta chain described here comes from a study of T cell changes during pregnancy in multiple sclerosis. The repertoire was sequenced with immunoSEQ multiplex PCR; TCRdb's copy has only in-frame clones and lacks some. The repertoire holds around 38,000 clones, with roughly 90% as singletons. V lost 3 bases to trimming and J lost 3 bases, with 12 bases between them. Germline lookup yields CDR1 MNHNS and CDR2 SASEGT. The CDR3 is 14 amino acids. The sample was CD8+ T cells from peripheral blood mononuclear cells, taken in the third trimester of pregnancy. This chain joins TRBV6-1 and TRBJ2-7, with a possible D match to TRBD1 (5 bases). The clonotype comes from a female donor with multiple sclerosis, enrolled in a pregnancy study. CDR3 loop: CASSEWGTDYEQYF. DNA of the CDR3: TGTGCCAGCAGTGAGTGGGGCACCGACTACGAGCAGTACTTC.